These T cell receptor beta chains were read from a single sample in a study of identifying expanded T cells in peripheral blood. Libraries were prepared by immunoSEQ multiplex PCR; TCRdb keeps only in-frame clonotypes and omits some of them. The table has some 95,000 clones, approximately 83% seen once; the top ten hold around 5.6%. The specimen sequenced was blood. These receptors originate from a person between 18 and 75 years old in good health. The CDR3 runs from the conserved cysteine through the conserved F or W. A D gene is named only where the DNA matches it firmly. Clone sizes are given selectively: once, few, many, or a class where the clone is expanded.

clone_size: .
d_call: .
v_call: TRBV15
j_call: TRBJ2-3
cdr3_aa: CATSRATPGPTQYF
cdr3_nt: TGTGCCACCAGCAGAGCCACCCCGGGTCCTACGCAGTATTTT

clone_size: .
d_call: TRBD1
v_call: TRBV14
j_call: TRBJ1-2
cdr3_aa: CASSQEGQGHIYGYTF
cdr3_nt: TGTGCCAGCAGCCAAGAGGGACAGGGTCATATCTATGGCTACACCTTC

clone_size: .
d_call: .
v_call: TRBV7-8
j_call: TRBJ1-1
cdr3_aa: CASSLGSDEENTEAFF
cdr3_nt: TGTGCCAGCAGCTTAGGCTCTGATGAGGAGAATACTGAAGCTTTCTTT

clone_size: .
d_call: .
v_call: TRBV5-6
j_call: TRBJ2-7
cdr3_aa: CASSLIGHEQYF
cdr3_nt: TGTGCCAGCAGCTTGATTGGGCACGAGCAGTACTTC

clone_size: .
d_call: .
v_call: TRBV29-1
j_call: TRBJ1-2
cdr3_aa: CSVGRGYGYTF
cdr3_nt: TGCAGCGTTGGCAGGGGCTATGGCTACACCTTC

clone_size: .
d_call: .
v_call: TRBV7-2
j_call: TRBJ2-7
cdr3_aa: CASSLASREKQYF
cdr3_nt: TGTGCCAGCAGCTTAGCGTCCCGGGAAAAGCAGTACTTC

clone_size: .
d_call: .
v_call: TRBV6-5
j_call: TRBJ1-5
cdr3_aa: CACGEYSNQPQHF
cdr3_nt: TGTGCCTGTGGTGAATATAGCAATCAGCCCCAGCATTTT

clone_size: .
d_call: .
v_call: TRBV10-3
j_call: TRBJ1-2
cdr3_aa: CATTPEYYYGYTF
cdr3_nt: TGTGCCACCACACCGGAATACTACTATGGCTACACCTTC

clone_size: .
d_call: .
v_call: TRBV6-1
j_call: TRBJ1-1
cdr3_aa: CASTSGRTTEAFF
cdr3_nt: TGTGCCAGCACCTCGGGGCGGACCACTGAAGCTTTCTTT

clone_size: .
d_call: TRBD1
v_call: TRBV6-1
j_call: TRBJ1-2
cdr3_aa: CASSERVGQPLWGYTF
cdr3_nt: TGTGCCAGCAGTGAAAGAGTGGGACAGCCTCTATGGGGCTACACCTTC

clone_size: few
d_call: .
v_call: TRBV30
j_call: TRBJ1-6
cdr3_aa: CAWSFPGRALHF
cdr3_nt: TGTGCCTGGAGTTTCCCAGGACGGGCCCTCCACTTT

clone_size: .
d_call: .
v_call: TRBV27
j_call: TRBJ1-1
cdr3_aa: CASSFNHRAMNTEAFF
cdr3_nt: TGTGCCAGCAGTTTCAACCACAGGGCAATGAACACTGAAGCTTTCTTT

clone_size: .
d_call: .
v_call: TRBV5-1
j_call: TRBJ2-7
cdr3_aa: CASSSTGTMTYEQYF
cdr3_nt: TGCGCCAGCAGCTCGACTGGGACAATGACCTACGAGCAGTACTTC

clone_size: .
d_call: .
v_call: TRBV27
j_call: TRBJ1-1
cdr3_aa: CASSIWGGGEAFF
cdr3_nt: TGTGCCAGCAGTATATGGGGGGGAGGGGAGGCTTTCTTT

clone_size: .
d_call: .
v_call: TRBV2
j_call: TRBJ1-4
cdr3_aa: CASIRGALNEKLFF
cdr3_nt: TGTGCCAGCATAAGGGGGGCCCTTAATGAAAAACTGTTTTTT

clone_size: .
d_call: .
v_call: TRBV29-1
j_call: TRBJ1-1
cdr3_aa: CSVVSEIGAFF
cdr3_nt: TGCAGCGTTGTGTCCGAGATAGGAGCTTTCTTT

clone_size: .
d_call: TRBD2
v_call: TRBV30
j_call: TRBJ2-2
cdr3_aa: CAWIMSLSSGAHTGELFF
cdr3_nt: TGTGCCTGGATTATGTCACTCTCTAGCGGGGCACACACCGGGGAGCTGTTTTTT

clone_size: .
d_call: TRBD1
v_call: TRBV7-2
j_call: TRBJ2-2
cdr3_aa: CASSYVRQGTGELFF
cdr3_nt: TGTGCCAGCAGCTACGTGAGACAGGGAACCGGGGAGCTGTTTTTT

clone_size: .
d_call: .
v_call: TRBV6-1
j_call: TRBJ2-7
cdr3_aa: CASSDGDPSYEQYF
cdr3_nt: TGTGCCAGCAGTGACGGGGACCCTTCCTACGAGCAGTACTTC

clone_size: once
d_call: .
v_call: TRBV7-2
j_call: TRBJ2-1
cdr3_aa: CASSFANLDNEQFF
cdr3_nt: TGTGCCAGCAGCTTCGCAAACCTCGACAATGAGCAGTTCTTC

clone_size: .
d_call: .
v_call: TRBV4-3
j_call: TRBJ1-6
cdr3_aa: CASSQVGSSYNSPLHF
cdr3_nt: TGCGCCAGCAGCCAAGTGGGTAGCTCCTATAATTCACCCCTCCACTTT

clone_size: once
d_call: .
v_call: TRBV11-2
j_call: TRBJ1-1
cdr3_aa: CASSFRYTEAFF
cdr3_nt: TGTGCCAGCAGCTTCCGGTACACTGAAGCTTTCTTT

clone_size: once
d_call: .
v_call: TRBV27
j_call: TRBJ1-4
cdr3_aa: CASSTFIRARVEKLFF
cdr3_nt: TGTGCCAGCAGTACTTTCATAAGGGCGCGGGTTGAAAAACTGTTTTTT

clone_size: .
d_call: .
v_call: TRBV6-5
j_call: TRBJ1-1
cdr3_aa: CASSREVNTEAFF
cdr3_nt: TGTGCCAGCAGCAGGGAAGTGAACACTGAAGCTTTCTTT

clone_size: .
d_call: TRBD1
v_call: TRBV4-3
j_call: TRBJ2-2
cdr3_aa: CASSPGTGGGELFF
cdr3_nt: TGCGCCAGCAGCCCAGGGACAGGTGGCGGGGAGCTGTTTTTT

clone_size: .
d_call: .
v_call: TRBV29-1
j_call: TRBJ1-2
cdr3_aa: CSVNTEPFYGYTF
cdr3_nt: TGCAGCGTCAATACGGAACCCTTCTATGGCTACACCTTC

clone_size: .
d_call: .
v_call: TRBV10-3
j_call: TRBJ2-5
cdr3_aa: CAISETGRQETQYF
cdr3_nt: TGTGCCATCAGTGAGACAGGGCGCCAAGAGACCCAGTACTTC

clone_size: .
d_call: TRBD1
v_call: TRBV5-5
j_call: TRBJ2-7
cdr3_aa: CASLTGAYEQYF
cdr3_nt: TGTGCCAGCCTGACAGGGGCCTACGAGCAGTACTTC

clone_size: .
d_call: .
v_call: TRBV7-9
j_call: TRBJ2-7
cdr3_aa: CASSLGGYGTYEQYF
cdr3_nt: TGTGCCAGCAGCTTAGGAGGGTACGGCACCTACGAGCAGTACTTC

clone_size: .
d_call: .
v_call: TRBV14
j_call: TRBJ1-6
cdr3_aa: CASSQQARGRNSPLHF
cdr3_nt: TGTGCCAGCAGCCAGCAAGCGAGGGGCAGAAATTCACCCCTCCACTTT

clone_size: .
d_call: .
v_call: TRBV5-5
j_call: TRBJ2-1
cdr3_aa: CASSPLTEQFF
cdr3_nt: TGTGCCAGCAGCCCCCTGACCGAGCAGTTCTTC

clone_size: .
d_call: TRBD1
v_call: TRBV28
j_call: TRBJ1-2
cdr3_aa: CAGGRGPKSYGYTF
cdr3_nt: TGTGCCGGCGGCAGGGGGCCCAAAAGTTATGGCTACACCTTC

clone_size: .
d_call: TRBD2
v_call: TRBV7-6
j_call: TRBJ2-1
cdr3_aa: CASSLLAGSSYNEQFF
cdr3_nt: TGTGCCAGCAGCCTGCTAGCGGGGAGCTCCTACAATGAGCAGTTCTTC

clone_size: .
d_call: .
v_call: TRBV5-1
j_call: TRBJ1-2
cdr3_aa: CASSLYKTDVYGYTF
cdr3_nt: TGCGCCAGCAGCTTGTATAAGACGGATGTCTATGGCTACACCTTC

clone_size: .
d_call: .
v_call: TRBV7-9
j_call: TRBJ1-2
cdr3_aa: CASSLVRRNQQGYTF
cdr3_nt: TGTGCCAGCAGCTTAGTACGCAGGAACCAACAAGGCTACACCTTC

clone_size: once
d_call: .
v_call: TRBV7-8
j_call: TRBJ1-6
cdr3_aa: CASSLAGQLNSPLHF
cdr3_nt: TGTGCCAGCAGCTTAGCCGGACAGCTAAATTCACCCCTCCACTTT

clone_size: .
d_call: .
v_call: TRBV6-5
j_call: TRBJ2-7
cdr3_aa: CAVGRTGEQYF
cdr3_nt: TGTGCCGTCGGCCGAACGGGCGAGCAGTACTTC

clone_size: .
d_call: .
v_call: TRBV7-2
j_call: TRBJ2-5
cdr3_aa: CASSSKTLVQGGEYF
cdr3_nt: TGTGCCAGCAGCTCAAAGACCCTTGTCCAGGGCGGGGAGTACTTC

clone_size: .
d_call: .
v_call: TRBV5-4
j_call: TRBJ2-3
cdr3_aa: CASSSLGPDTQYF
cdr3_nt: TGTGCCAGCAGCTCCCTGGGGCCAGATACGCAGTATTTT

clone_size: .
d_call: .
v_call: TRBV27
j_call: TRBJ1-6
cdr3_aa: CASRGTARNSPLHF
cdr3_nt: TGTGCCAGCAGGGGGACGGCCCGTAATTCACCCCTCCACTTT

clone_size: .
d_call: TRBD1
v_call: TRBV18
j_call: TRBJ2-2
cdr3_aa: CASSPPGTANTGELFF
cdr3_nt: TGTGCCAGCTCACCACCCGGGACAGCGAACACCGGGGAGCTGTTTTTT

clone_size: .
d_call: .
v_call: TRBV29-1
j_call: TRBJ2-7
cdr3_aa: CSVEVSLGQSTSYEQYF
cdr3_nt: TGCAGCGTTGAAGTGTCCCTCGGACAAAGCACCTCCTACGAGCAGTACTTC

clone_size: .
d_call: .
v_call: TRBV10-3
j_call: TRBJ2-3
cdr3_aa: CAISPLASDTQYF
cdr3_nt: TGTGCCATCAGCCCTTTAGCATCAGATACGCAGTATTTT

clone_size: .
d_call: .
v_call: TRBV11-2
j_call: TRBJ2-3
cdr3_aa: CASSLAGTDTQYF
cdr3_nt: TGTGCCAGCAGCTTAGCGGGGACAGATACGCAGTATTTT

clone_size: .
d_call: .
v_call: TRBV29-1
j_call: TRBJ1-1
cdr3_aa: CSVEQYTEAFF
cdr3_nt: TGCAGCGTTGAACAGTACACTGAAGCTTTCTTT

clone_size: .
d_call: TRBD2
v_call: TRBV29-1
j_call: TRBJ2-1
cdr3_aa: CSGRETEVAGYNEQFF
cdr3_nt: TGCAGCGGACGAGAAACTGAGGTAGCGGGCTACAATGAGCAGTTCTTC

clone_size: .
d_call: TRBD1
v_call: TRBV11-3
j_call: TRBJ1-5
cdr3_aa: CASSARGTGDQPQHF
cdr3_nt: TGTGCCAGCAGCGCGAGGGGGACAGGGGATCAGCCCCAGCATTTT

clone_size: .
d_call: TRBD1
v_call: TRBV27
j_call: TRBJ1-2
cdr3_aa: CASSFDRASNYGYTF
cdr3_nt: TGTGCCAGCAGTTTTGACAGGGCATCTAACTATGGCTACACCTTC